This T cell receptor beta chain was obtained from a study of tumor-infiltrating lymphocytes in primary liver carcinoma (dated by TCRdb to about 2017). Describing the broader study: Of the five patients (three men and two women, aged 30 to 69 years), four had hepatocellular carcinoma and one had combined HCC and intrahepatic cholangiocarcinoma. A total of around 35 specimens from 5 patients, comprising around 25 tumor regions, 5 adjacent noncancerous liver tissues and 5 peripheral blood samples, were covered by TCRbeta repertoire sequencing. Technical replicate repertoires showed high reproducibility, with mean shared-clone rates about 0.88 and correlation coefficients above 0.98. The five patients had tumors of stage T1-T3 N0M0, with maximum diameters ranging from about 4 to 11 cm. Across five regions of each liver tumor, along with adjacent normal tissue and blood, the study brought together TCRbeta repertoire sequencing, expression microarrays and whole-exome sequencing. Agilent mRNA microarray profiling was performed on the roughly 25 tumor region samples to relate TCRbeta repertoire diversity to the local molecular phenotype. Samples yielded roughly 3.65 to 7.5 million productive TCRbeta reads; read depth did not differ significantly between tissue types.

Starting from 500 to 650 ng total RNA, TCRbeta-specific cDNA was produced by reverse transcription with a constant-region primer and ProtoScript II reverse transcriptase. The TCRbeta libraries were prepared through three rounds of nested multiplex PCR following a slightly modified ARM-PCR procedure. The first two PCR rounds used multiplex TRBV1-TRBV30 forward primers with a Cbeta reverse primer, each for approximately 11 cycles. Sample barcodes and Illumina adapters were added in a final 25-cycle PCR using Deep VentR polymerase. Before sequencing, amplicons of 200-500 bp were purified from gel using a QIAquick gel extraction kit. An Illumina HiSeq 2500 was used to sequence the TCRbeta amplicons, generating 250-bp paired-end reads. Regarding the original processing steps: Quality trimming of reads was performed with Trimmomatic v0.33, and paired reads were merged with FLASH v1.2.11 so that full CDR3 sequences could be recovered. V, D and J germline segments were assigned to the rearranged TCRbeta sequences by MiGEC v1.2.1b. Clonotype statistics, along with Shannon-Wiener diversity indices, were calculated using VDJtools v1.0.0. To cut down on sampling bias, every analysis after diversity analysis relied on just the 250 most abundant clonotypes from each sample. TCRdb itself trimmed the public reads at Q25 with fastp, ran MiXCR and retained productive beta chains. Rows with one shared CDR3 protein collapse into an entry with the most common genes and DNA. These V and J calls are TCRdb output, not the study's own analysis. The sample table shows about 35,000 distinct CDR3 sequences, and nearly 75% are seen once. The ten largest clonotypes hold approximately 15% of the sample.

V and J are trimmed by 5 bases and 6 bases, and the gene matches miss 12 bases of the junction. The CDR3 runs 16 amino acids, cysteine and phenylalanine included. The sequence is cut down to CDR3 DNA, 48 bases in frame from base 1. The germline V gene supplies CDR1 SGHNT and CDR2 YENEEA. Overall results and qualifications from the work: Because only the TCR beta chain was sequenced and unpaired alpha chains were not captured, true repertoire diversity is likely underestimated. Since the samples were bulk and unsorted, there was no way to compare CD4+ and CD8+ T cell repertoires. Repertoire overlap was higher between tumor regions (mean about 36%) than tumor-adjacent (around 17%) or tumor-blood (about 15%) pairs, consistent with antigen-driven expansion. Only 4 or 5 patients were included in the study, and the authors note that the findings should be validated in a larger study. Just about 7.5-24% of top clones turned up in all five regions of a tumor, which suggests spatial heterogeneity among tumor-infiltrating T cells. Compared with blood, tumors had a significantly larger share of the repertoire taken up by the top 250 clones (p = 0.039).

On this clonotype itself: The target of this receptor is not known. No base-level quality is on record; no much larger clone is a single base apart.

Total RNA and DNA were co-extracted without cell sorting from around 20-30 mg of bulk tissue using the AllPrep DNA/RNA mini kit. Between November 2015 and March 2016, a handful of patients in China with histopathologically diagnosed primary liver carcinoma had surgical resection. At the time of sampling, the patients had chronic HBV infection and had not received any treatment. Five spatially separated regions were sampled per tumor: superior, inferior, left-lateral and right-lateral poles, plus the tumor centre. Histology showed that every tumor sample contained more than 80% viable tumor cells. Fresh tumor and adjacent tissue pieces were bisected; one half was stored in RNAlater at -80°C, the other sent for histology.

Sequences were obtained from liver tumor tissue from sampling region 4. What the cell subset or site label conveys for this sample: tumor region T4, right-lateral pole. This TCR derives from a man aged 35-49 years with primary liver carcinoma and hepatitis B virus infection. Rearrangement joined TRBV11-3 to TRBJ2-3, with 9 bases matching TRBD2. CDR3 loop: CASSDRPAGGMDTQYF. The DNA sequence is TGTGCCAGCAGCGACAGACCGGCGGGAGGGATGGATACGCAGTATTTT. The entire variable domain, with the stretches around the CDR3 drawn from the reference TRBV11-3 and TRBJ2-3 proteins, is EAGVVQSPRYKIIEKKQPVAFWCNPISGHNTLYWYLQNLGQGPELLIRYENEEAVDDSQLPKDRFSAERLKGVDSTLKIQPAELGDSAVYLCASSDRPAGGMDTQYFGPGTRLTVL.